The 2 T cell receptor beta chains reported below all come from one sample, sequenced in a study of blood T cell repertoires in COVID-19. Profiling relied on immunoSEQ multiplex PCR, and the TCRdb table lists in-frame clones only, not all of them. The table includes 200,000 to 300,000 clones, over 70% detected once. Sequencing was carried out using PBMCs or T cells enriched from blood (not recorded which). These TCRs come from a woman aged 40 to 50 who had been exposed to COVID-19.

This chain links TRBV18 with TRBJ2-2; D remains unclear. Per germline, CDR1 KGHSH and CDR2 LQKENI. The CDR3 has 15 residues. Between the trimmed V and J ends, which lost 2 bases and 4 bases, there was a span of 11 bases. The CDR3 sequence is CASSPWNEATGELFF. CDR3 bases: TGTGCCAGCTCACCATGGAATGAGGCCACCGGGGAGCTGTTTTTT.

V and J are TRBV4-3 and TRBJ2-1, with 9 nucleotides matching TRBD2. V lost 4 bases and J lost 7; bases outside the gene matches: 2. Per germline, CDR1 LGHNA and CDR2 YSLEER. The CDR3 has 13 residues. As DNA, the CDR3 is TGCGCCAGCAGCCTTGGACTAGCGAATGAGCAGTTCTTC. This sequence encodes CASSLGLANEQFF.